This T cell receptor (beta chain) originates from a study of blood T cell repertoires in COVID-19. On the study more broadly: COVID-19 samples, acute and convalescent, were from the United States, Italy and Spain.

Clones were read by immunoSEQ multiplex PCR, and TCRdb kept only the in-frame ones, dropping some. This sample has around 58,000 clones, with around 90% found just once. This CDR3 comprises 16 residues. Trimming stripped 1 base from V and 3 bases from J, with 14 bases between. Germline V CDR1 and CDR2: SGHDN, FVKESK. The origin of this receptor is a human donor with active COVID-19. The donor label of this sample is uncertain. The chain carries TRBV14 and TRBJ2-3; D is possibly TRBD2 (5 bases). The specimen sequenced was peripheral blood. The CDR3 region is CASSQVWGAETDTQYF. DNA of the CDR3: TGTGCCAGCAGCCAAGTTTGGGGAGCCGAAACAGATACGCAGTATTTT. Together with reference TRBV14 and TRBJ2-3, the CDR3 gives the full variable domain: EAGVTQFPSHSVIEKGQTVTLRCDPISGHDNLYWYRRVMGKEIKFLLHFVKESKQDESGMPNNRFLAERTGGTYSTLKVQPAELEDSGVYFCASSQVWGAETDTQYFGPGTRLTVL.